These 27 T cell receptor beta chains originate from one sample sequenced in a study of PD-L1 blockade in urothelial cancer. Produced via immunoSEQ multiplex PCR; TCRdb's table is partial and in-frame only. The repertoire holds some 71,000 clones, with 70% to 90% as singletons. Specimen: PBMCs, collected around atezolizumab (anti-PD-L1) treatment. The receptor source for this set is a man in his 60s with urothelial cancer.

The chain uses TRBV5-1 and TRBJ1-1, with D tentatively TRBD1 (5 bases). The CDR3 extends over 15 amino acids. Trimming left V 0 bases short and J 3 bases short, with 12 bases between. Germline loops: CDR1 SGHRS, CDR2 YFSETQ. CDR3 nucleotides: TGCGCCAGCAGCTTGGGGTACGGGGGGTACACTGAAGCTTTCTTT. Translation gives CASSLGYGGYTEAFF.

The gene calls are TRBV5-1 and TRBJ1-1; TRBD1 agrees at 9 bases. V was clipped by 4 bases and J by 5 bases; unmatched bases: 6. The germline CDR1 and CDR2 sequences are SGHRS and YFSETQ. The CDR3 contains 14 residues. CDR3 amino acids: CASSATGGGTEAFF. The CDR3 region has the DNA TGCGCCAGCAGCGCGACAGGGGGGGGGACTGAAGCTTTCTTT.

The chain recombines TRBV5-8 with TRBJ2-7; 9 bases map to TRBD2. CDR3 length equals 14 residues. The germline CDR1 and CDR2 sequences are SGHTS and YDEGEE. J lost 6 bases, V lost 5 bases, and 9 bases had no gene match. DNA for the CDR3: TGTGCCAGCAGAGATAGCGGGAGATCCCCCGAGCAGTACTTC. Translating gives CASRDSGRSPEQYF.

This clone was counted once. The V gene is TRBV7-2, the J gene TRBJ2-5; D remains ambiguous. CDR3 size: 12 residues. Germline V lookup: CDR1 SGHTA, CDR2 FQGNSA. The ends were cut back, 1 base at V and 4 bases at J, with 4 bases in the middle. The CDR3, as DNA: TGTGCCAGCAGCTTAGTAATAGAGACCCAGTACTTC. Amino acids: CASSLVIETQYF.

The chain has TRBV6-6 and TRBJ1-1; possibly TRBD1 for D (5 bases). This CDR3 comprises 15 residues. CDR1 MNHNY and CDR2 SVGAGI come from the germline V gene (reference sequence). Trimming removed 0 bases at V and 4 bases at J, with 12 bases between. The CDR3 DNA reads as TGTGCCAGCAGTTACTCGTTGCAGGGTATCACTGAAGCTTTCTTT. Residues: CASSYSLQGITEAFF.

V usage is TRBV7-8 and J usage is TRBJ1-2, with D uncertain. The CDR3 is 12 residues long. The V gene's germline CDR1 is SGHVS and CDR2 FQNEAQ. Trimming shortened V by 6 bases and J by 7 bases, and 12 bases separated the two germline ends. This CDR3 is CASSRGERGYTF. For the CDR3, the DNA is TGTGCCAGCAGTCGCGGGGAGCGTGGCTACACCTTC.

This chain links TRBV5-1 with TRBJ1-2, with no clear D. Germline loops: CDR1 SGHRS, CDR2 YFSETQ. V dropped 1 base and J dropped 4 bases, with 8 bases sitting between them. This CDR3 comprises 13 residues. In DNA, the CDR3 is TGCGCCAGCAGCTTGATAGCCGGCTATGGCTACACCTTC. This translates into CASSLIAGYGYTF.

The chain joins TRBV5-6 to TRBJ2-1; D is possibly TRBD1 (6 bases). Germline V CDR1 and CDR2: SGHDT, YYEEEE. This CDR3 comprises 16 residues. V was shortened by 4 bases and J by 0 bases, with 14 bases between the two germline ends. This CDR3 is CASSRGQIVSYNEQFF. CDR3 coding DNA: TGTGCCAGCAGCAGAGGACAGATAGTCTCCTACAATGAGCAGTTCTTC. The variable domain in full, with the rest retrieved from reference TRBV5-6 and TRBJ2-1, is DAGVTQSPTHLIKTRGQQVTLRCSPKSGHDTVSWYQQALGQGPQFIFQYYEEEERQRGNFPDRFSGHQFPNYSSELNVNALLLGDSALYLCASSRGQIVSYNEQFFGPGTRLTVL.

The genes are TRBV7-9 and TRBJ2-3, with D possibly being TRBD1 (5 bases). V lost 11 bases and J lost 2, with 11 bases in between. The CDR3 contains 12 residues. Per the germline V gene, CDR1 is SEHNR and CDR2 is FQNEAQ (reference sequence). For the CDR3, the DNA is TGTGCCGGACGCAGGGCCACAGATACGCAGTATTTT. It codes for CAGRRATDTQYF. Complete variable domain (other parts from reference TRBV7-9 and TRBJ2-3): DTGVSQNPRHKITKRGQNVTFRCDPISEHNRLYWYRQTLGQGPEFLTYFQNEAQLEKSRLLSDRFSAERPKGSFSTLEIQRTEQGDSAMYLCAGRRATDTQYFGPGTRLTVL.

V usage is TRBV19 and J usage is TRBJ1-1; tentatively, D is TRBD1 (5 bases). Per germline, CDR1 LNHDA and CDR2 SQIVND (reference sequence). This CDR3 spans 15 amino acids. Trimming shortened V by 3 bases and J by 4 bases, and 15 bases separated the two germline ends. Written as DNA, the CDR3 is TGTGCCAGTAGTATTTTCCAGGGCGGTAGCACTGAAGCTTTCTTT. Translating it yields CASSIFQGGSTEAFF.

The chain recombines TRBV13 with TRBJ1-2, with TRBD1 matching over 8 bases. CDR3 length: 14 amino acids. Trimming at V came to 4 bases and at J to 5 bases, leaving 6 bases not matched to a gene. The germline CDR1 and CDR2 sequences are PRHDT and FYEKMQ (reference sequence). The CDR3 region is CASSSNQGAYGYTF. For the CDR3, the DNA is TGTGCCAGCAGCTCTAACCAGGGGGCGTATGGCTACACCTTC.

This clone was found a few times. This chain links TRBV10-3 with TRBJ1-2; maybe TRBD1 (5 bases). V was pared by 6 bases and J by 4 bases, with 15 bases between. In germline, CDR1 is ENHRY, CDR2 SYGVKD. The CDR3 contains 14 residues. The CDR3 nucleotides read TGTGCCATCAGGGGGCTTAATAAGAGCTATGGCTACACCTTC. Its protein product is CAIRGLNKSYGYTF.

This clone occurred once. CDR3 region: CASSYPGSGNTIYF. The CDR3, as DNA: TGTGCCAGCTCATACCCGGGGTCTGGAAACACCATATATTTT. The rearrangement joins TRBV28 to TRBJ1-3; no definite D call. Looked up from germline, CDR1 is MDHEN and CDR2 is SYDVKM. V lost 8 bases to trimming and J lost 1 base, with 12 bases between them. This CDR3 contains 14 residues.

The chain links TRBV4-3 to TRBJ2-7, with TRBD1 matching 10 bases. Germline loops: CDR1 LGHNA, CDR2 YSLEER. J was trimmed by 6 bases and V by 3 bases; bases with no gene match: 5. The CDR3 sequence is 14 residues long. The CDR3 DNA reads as TGCGCCAGCAGCCAGGTCGGACAGGGGGGCGAGCAGTACTTC. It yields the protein CASSQVGQGGEQYF.

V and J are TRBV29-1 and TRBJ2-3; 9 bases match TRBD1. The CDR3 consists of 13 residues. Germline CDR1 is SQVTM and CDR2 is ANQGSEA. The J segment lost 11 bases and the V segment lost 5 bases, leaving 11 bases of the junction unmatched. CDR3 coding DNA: TGCAGCGTTAGGGGACAGGGCTTATCCCTGCAGTATTTT. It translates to CSVRGQGLSLQYF.

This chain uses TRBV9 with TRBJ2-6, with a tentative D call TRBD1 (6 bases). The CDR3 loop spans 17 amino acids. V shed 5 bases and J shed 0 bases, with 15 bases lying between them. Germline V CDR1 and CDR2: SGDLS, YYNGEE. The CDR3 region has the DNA TGTGCCAGCAGTCGGACAGTGGGACCCTCTGGGGCCAACGTCCTGACTTTC. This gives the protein CASSRTVGPSGANVLTF. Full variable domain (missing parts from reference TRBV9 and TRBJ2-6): DSGVTQTPKHLITATGQRVTLRCSPRSGDLSVYWYQQSLDQGLQFLIQYYNGEERAKGNILERFSAQQFPDLHSELNLSSLELGDSALYFCASSRTVGPSGANVLTFGAGSRLTVL.

The CDR3, as DNA: TGTGCCAGCAGCTTAGGGCAGGGTCCGGCCTACGAGCAGTACTTC. The encoded protein is CASSLGQGPAYEQYF. V and J are TRBV11-1 and TRBJ2-7, with TRBD1 as a possible D gene (5 bases). The CDR3 is made up of 15 amino acids. The germline gives CDR1 SGHAT, CDR2 FQDESV (reference sequence). V was pared by 1 base and J by 2 bases, with 12 bases between.

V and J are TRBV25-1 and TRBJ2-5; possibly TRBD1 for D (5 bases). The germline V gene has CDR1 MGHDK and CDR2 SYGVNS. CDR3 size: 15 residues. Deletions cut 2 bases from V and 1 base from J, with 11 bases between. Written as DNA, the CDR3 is TGTGCCAGCAGTGAACACAGGCCTACCCAAGAGACCCAGTACTTC. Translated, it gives CASSEHRPTQETQYF.

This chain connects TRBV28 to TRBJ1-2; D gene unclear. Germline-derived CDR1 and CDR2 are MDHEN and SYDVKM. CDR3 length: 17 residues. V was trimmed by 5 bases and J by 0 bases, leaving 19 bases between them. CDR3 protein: CASSLLTYGWANYGYTF. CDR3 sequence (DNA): TGTGCCAGCAGTCTTCTGACATATGGGTGGGCTAACTATGGCTACACCTTC.

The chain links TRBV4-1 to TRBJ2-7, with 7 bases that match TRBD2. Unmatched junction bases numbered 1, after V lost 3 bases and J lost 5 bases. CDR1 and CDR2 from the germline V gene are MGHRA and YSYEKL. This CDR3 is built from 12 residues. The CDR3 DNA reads TGCGCCAGCAGCCATCGGGGGGACGAGCAGTACTTC. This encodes CASSHRGDEQYF.

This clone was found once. The CDR3 DNA is TGTGCCGGTTCTAGCGGGGGGGCGAGGCAAGAGACCCAGTACTTC. Its translation: CAGSSGGARQETQYF. This rearrangement joins TRBV5-4 to TRBJ2-5; 12 bases are shared with TRBD2. J gave up 2 bases and V 10 bases, and 9 bases lay outside the gene matches. Germline V gives CDR1 SGHNT, CDR2 YYREEE (reference sequence). The CDR3 consists of 15 residues.

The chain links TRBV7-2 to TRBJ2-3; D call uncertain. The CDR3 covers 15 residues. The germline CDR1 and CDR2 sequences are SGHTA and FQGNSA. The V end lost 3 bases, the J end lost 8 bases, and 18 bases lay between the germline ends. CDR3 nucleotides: TGTGCCAGCAGCTTTTCCCGTACCACACAGACTACGCAGTATTTT. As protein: CASSFSRTTQTTQYF.

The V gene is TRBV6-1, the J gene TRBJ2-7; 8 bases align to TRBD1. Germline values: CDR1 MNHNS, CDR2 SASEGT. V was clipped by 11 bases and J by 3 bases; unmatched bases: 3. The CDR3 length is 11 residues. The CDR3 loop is CAGGTGYEQYF. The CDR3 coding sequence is TGTGCCGGCGGGACAGGCTACGAGCAGTACTTC.

CDR3 residues: CASSSTGGVTEAFF. The CDR3 DNA is TGCGCCAGCAGTTCAACAGGGGGCGTCACTGAAGCTTTCTTT. This chain joins TRBV5-1 and TRBJ1-1, with TRBD1 matching 9 bases. Per germline, CDR1 SGHRS and CDR2 YFSETQ. After removal of 5 bases from V and 4 bases from J, the junction contained 6 bases not matched to a gene. The CDR3 spans 14 residues. Full variable domain (rest looked up from reference TRBV5-1 and TRBJ1-1): KAGVTQTPRYLIKTRGQQVTLSCSPISGHRSVSWYQQTPGQGLQFLFEYFSETQRNKGNFPGRFSGRQFSNSRSEMNVSTLELGDSALYLCASSSTGGVTEAFFGQGTRLTVV.

CDR3: CASSYSSRAYGYTF. CDR3 DNA: TGTGCCAGCAGTTACTCATCCAGGGCGTATGGCTACACCTTC. V gene TRBV6-5 combines with J gene TRBJ1-2, with a weak D call TRBD1 (5 bases). Germline assignment: CDR1 MNHEY and CDR2 SVGAGI. The V end was cut by 0 bases, the J end by 5 bases, with 10 bases between. The CDR3 is 14 amino acids.

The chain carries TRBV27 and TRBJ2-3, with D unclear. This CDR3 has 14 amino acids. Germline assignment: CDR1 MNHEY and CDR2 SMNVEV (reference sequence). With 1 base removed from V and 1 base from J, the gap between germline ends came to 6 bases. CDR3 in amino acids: CASSLFAGTDTQYF. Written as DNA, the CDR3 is TGTGCCAGCAGTTTATTCGCAGGCACAGATACGCAGTATTTT.

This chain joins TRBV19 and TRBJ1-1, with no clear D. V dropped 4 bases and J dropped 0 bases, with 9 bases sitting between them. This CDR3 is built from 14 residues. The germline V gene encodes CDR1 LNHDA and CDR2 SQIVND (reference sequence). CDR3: CASSSLFMNTEAFF. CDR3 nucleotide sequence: TGTGCCAGTAGTAGTCTGTTTATGAACACTGAAGCTTTCTTT.